These 11 T cell receptor beta chains share one sample of origin, sequenced in a study of cytomegalovirus exposure and HLA in healthy donors. A multiplex PCR was run with 60 Vbeta primers and 13 Jbeta primers. The table came from immunoSEQ multiplex PCR; TCRdb's copy has only in-frame clones and leaves some out. Counted here are about 200,000 clones, 65% to 85% occurring once; the ten biggest clones make up 1.7%. Sequences were obtained from PBMCs. Receptor source: a man in his fifties in good health and CMV-seronegative.

The J gene is TRBJ2-1, the V gene TRBV11-1; D uncertain. The germline V gene encodes CDR1 SGHAT and CDR2 FQDESV (reference sequence). This CDR3 is built from 15 residues. With 2 bases removed from V and 9 bases from J, the gap between germline ends came to 17 bases. The CDR3 reads CASSLSDSPSSEQFF. CDR3 bases: TGTGCCAGCAGCTTAAGTGACTCCCCAAGCAGTGAGCAGTTCTTC.

V and J are TRBV27 and TRBJ2-1; tentative D call: TRBD2 (5 bases). Germline CDR1 and CDR2: MNHEY and SMNVEV (reference sequence). The CDR3 is 16 amino acids. The V gene lost 1 base and the J gene lost 0 bases, with 10 bases spanning the gap. CDR3 region: CASSLYSGSSYNEQFF. The CDR3 DNA sequence: TGTGCCAGCAGTTTATATTCGGGATCCTCCTACAATGAGCAGTTCTTC.

This clone is a singleton in its sample. The rearrangement links TRBV29-1 to TRBJ2-3; a weak D match, TRBD2 (6 bases). In germline, CDR1 is SQVTM, CDR2 ANQGSEA. The CDR3 is 12 residues long. V lost 3 bases and J lost 5, with 9 bases in between. In DNA, the CDR3 is TGCAGCGTTGAGCGGGATCGAGATACGCAGTATTTT. It specifies CSVERDRDTQYF.

This clone was picked up one time. The rearrangement uses TRBV12-5 and TRBJ2-5, with TRBD2 identical over 16 bases. Germline V gene lookup returns CDR1 LGHNT and CDR2 FRNRAP. J was trimmed by 5 bases and V by 5 bases; bases with no gene match: 8. This CDR3 region has 17 residues. The CDR3 coding sequence is TGTGCTAGTGGTCCGGGACTAGCGGGAGGGCCAGGGGAGACCCAGTACTTC. The encoded protein is CASGPGLAGGPGETQYF.

The rearrangement links TRBV25-1 to TRBJ1-2; the match to TRBD1 covers 7 bases. There are 16 residues in the CDR3. With 5 bases clipped from V and 6 bases from J, the junction kept 15 bases outside the gene matches. CDR1 is MGHDK, CDR2 SYGVNS, per germline. CDR3 coding DNA: TGTGCCAGCAGTACCCGGGGACAGCTTCGACCGGATGGCTACACCTTC. Amino acids: CASSTRGQLRPDGYTF.

V is TRBV28 and J is TRBJ2-7; D not certain. CDR3 length: 14 residues. Germline V gene data show CDR1 as MDHEN and CDR2 as SYDVKM. The V end was cut by 2 bases, the J end by 1 base, with 9 bases between. The CDR3: CASSLPPASYEQYF. The DNA of the CDR3 is TGTGCCAGCAGTTTACCCCCAGCGTCCTACGAGCAGTACTTC.

CDR3 region: CASRVTGDEQYF. CDR3 bases: TGTGCCAGCAGGGTAACAGGGGACGAGCAGTACTTC. This chain uses TRBV2 with TRBJ2-7, with 7 bases aligning to TRBD1. The CDR3 is 12 residues long. Germline CDR1 is SNHLY and CDR2 is FYNNEI. V gave up 6 bases and J gave up 5 bases; unmatched junction bases: 4. The whole variable domain, filled in from reference TRBV2 and TRBJ2-7, reads EPEVTQTPSHQVTQMGQEVILRCVPISNHLYFYWYRQILGQKVEFLVSFYNNEISEKSEIFDDQFSVERPDGSNFTLKIRSTKLEDSAMYFCASRVTGDEQYFGPGTRLTVT.

The V gene is TRBV5-1, the J gene TRBJ2-7, with D tentatively TRBD1 (5 bases). The germline V gene has CDR1 SGHRS and CDR2 YFSETQ. This CDR3 region has 14 residues. V was cut by 6 bases and J by 0 bases, with 13 bases left in between. The CDR3 loop reads CASTGIPHSYEQYF. In DNA, the CDR3 is TGCGCCAGCACAGGGATTCCCCACTCCTACGAGCAGTACTTC. The complete variable domain, with remaining parts taken from reference TRBV5-1 and TRBJ2-7, reads KAGVTQTPRYLIKTRGQQVTLSCSPISGHRSVSWYQQTPGQGLQFLFEYFSETQRNKGNFPGRFSGRQFSNSRSEMNVSTLELGDSALYLCASTGIPHSYEQYFGPGTRLTVT.

V and J are TRBV9 and TRBJ2-1, with TRBD2 matching over 10 bases. V shed 0 bases, J shed 8 bases, and the junction held 5 bases outside the gene matches. Germline CDR1 is SGDLS and CDR2 is YYNGEE. The CDR3 has 15 residues. The CDR3 reads CASSVVAGGSDEQFF. The CDR3 DNA is TGTGCCAGCAGCGTAGTAGCGGGAGGTTCGGATGAGCAGTTCTTC.

The gene calls are TRBV18 and TRBJ1-6; no reliable D call. With 3 bases removed from V and 6 bases from J, the gap between germline ends came to 15 bases. Germline-derived CDR1 and CDR2 are KGHSH and LQKENI. This CDR3 region has 16 residues. The DNA of the CDR3 is TGTGCCAGCTCACCGCCCGAGGGTTCGACTAATTCACCCCTCCACTTT. This encodes CASSPPEGSTNSPLHF.

This clone was observed once. The rearrangement uses TRBV9 and TRBJ2-5; perhaps TRBD1 as D (6 bases). Germline CDR1 SGDLS, CDR2 YYNGEE. The CDR3 extends over 14 amino acids. V was clipped by 1 base and J by 3 bases, with 10 bases between them. CDR3 sequence: CASSVYGQKETQYF. CDR3 bases: TGTGCCAGCAGCGTATACGGACAGAAAGAGACCCAGTACTTC. Together with reference TRBV9 and TRBJ2-5, the CDR3 gives the full variable domain: DSGVTQTPKHLITATGQRVTLRCSPRSGDLSVYWYQQSLDQGLQFLIQYYNGEERAKGNILERFSAQQFPDLHSELNLSSLELGDSALYFCASSVYGQKETQYFGPGTRLLVL.